These 21 T cell receptor beta chains came from one sample sequenced in a study of blood T cell repertoires in COVID-19. Profiled with immunoSEQ multiplex PCR; TCRdb holds only in-frame clones, not every one. The sample records some 95,000 clones, 75% to 95% being singletons. The sample taken for sequencing was peripheral blood. The receptors were sampled from a human donor with active COVID-19. The donor label of this sample is uncertain.

The CDR3 reads CASRETENYGYTF. The CDR3 DNA reads as TGTGCCAGCAGGGAGACAGAAAACTATGGCTACACCTTC. The chain has TRBV6-5 and TRBJ1-2, with D tentatively TRBD1 (5 bases). The CDR3 contains 13 residues. Trimming left V 6 bases short and J 2 bases short, with 10 bases between. Germline V gene lookup returns CDR1 MNHEY and CDR2 SVGAGI.

The rearrangement joins TRBV9 to TRBJ2-3, with TRBD2 matching over 10 bases. Germline lookup yields CDR1 SGDLS and CDR2 YYNGEE. The CDR3 length is 15 residues. V lost 4 bases, J lost 7 bases, and 9 bases stayed unmatched. CDR3 sequence: CASSFWSGGENTQYF. DNA for the CDR3: TGTGCCAGCAGCTTCTGGAGCGGGGGGGAGAATACGCAGTATTTT.

In this sample, this clone turned up a few times. The chain links TRBV10-3 to TRBJ1-6; a possible D gene is TRBD1 (5 bases). Germline V gene sequence: CDR1 ENHRY, CDR2 SYGVKD. V gave up 0 bases and J gave up 10 bases, with 22 bases separating them. The CDR3 loop spans 18 amino acids. The CDR3 sequence: CAISESFRLVGPRSPLHF. CDR3 coding DNA: TGTGCCATCAGTGAGTCTTTTCGATTAGTGGGGCCCAGGTCACCCCTCCACTTT.

The CDR3 protein is CASSIISGDRGSYEQYF. In nucleotides, the CDR3 is TGTGCCAGTAGTATCATTTCCGGGGACAGGGGAAGCTACGAGCAGTACTTC. This rearrangement joins TRBV19 to TRBJ2-7; 10 nucleotides match TRBD1. Germline-derived CDR1 and CDR2 are LNHDA and SQIVND (reference sequence). Losses at the gene ends were 3 bases for V and 3 bases for J; bases not matched to a gene: 11. This CDR3 contains 17 residues. Using reference TRBV19 and TRBJ2-7 for the parts outside the CDR3, the full variable domain is DGGITQSPKYLFRKEGQNVTLSCEQNLNHDAMYWYRQDPGQGLRLIYYSQIVNDFQKGDIAEGYSVSREKKESFPLTVTSAQKNPTAFYLCASSIISGDRGSYEQYFGPGTRLTVT.

This clone was observed a single time. The chain recombines TRBV7-8 with TRBJ1-5; 7 bases align to TRBD1. CDR1 and CDR2 (germline): SGHVS, FQNEAQ. The CDR3 runs 16 residues. Germline trimming cut 5 bases from V and 4 bases from J; bases unmatched to any gene: 11. CDR3 amino acids: CASSIHLDRKNQPQHF. In DNA form, the CDR3 reads TGTGCCAGCAGCATTCACCTGGACAGGAAGAATCAGCCCCAGCATTTT. Complete variable domain (other parts from reference TRBV7-8 and TRBJ1-5): GAGVSQSPRYKVAKRGQDVALRCDPISGHVSLFWYQQALGQGPEFLTYFQNEAQLDKSGLPSDRFFAERPEGSVSTLKIQRTQQEDSAVYLCASSIHLDRKNQPQHFGDGTRLSIL.

This clone was seen only once. The chain recombines TRBV10-3 with TRBJ2-7; D gene ambiguous. This CDR3 region has 13 residues. Germline V CDR1 and CDR2: ENHRY, SYGVKD. Deletions cut 4 bases from V and 5 bases from J, with 12 bases between. The CDR3 reads CAISVYYNDEQYF. The CDR3 DNA is TGTGCCATCAGTGTATATTACAACGACGAGCAGTACTTC.

This clone occurred once. This chain's CDR3 is CASSSRLAGDTGELFF. CDR3 sequence (DNA): TGTGCCAGCAGCTCCCGACTAGCGGGGGACACCGGGGAGCTGTTTTTT. The V gene is TRBV13, the J gene TRBJ2-2; 12 positions agree with TRBD2. The V segment lost 4 bases and the J segment 3 bases; nucleotides outside the gene matches: 3. CDR1 is PRHDT and CDR2 is FYEKMQ in the germline V gene (reference sequence). The CDR3 runs 16 residues.

The chain is built from TRBV3-1 (or the pseudogene TRBV3-2) and TRBJ2-1, with 11 bases fitting TRBD2. The CDR3 covers 14 residues. After removal of 4 bases from V and 11 bases from J, the junction contained 7 bases not matched to a gene. Germline loops: CDR1 LGHDT, CDR2 YNNKEL (reference sequence). CDR3 sequence reads: CASSPGLAGLKQFF. The CDR3 DNA sequence: TGTGCCAGCAGCCCCGGACTAGCGGGCCTGAAGCAGTTCTTC.

This clone was found once. The chain links TRBV4-1 to TRBJ2-5, with 7 bases lining up with TRBD2. The CDR3 has 14 residues. V lost 0 bases to trimming and J lost 5 bases; unmatched junction nucleotides: 3. The germline V gene has CDR1 MGHRA and CDR2 YSYEKL. DNA of the CDR3: TGCGCCAGCAGCCAAGATCCCGGGAGGGAGACCCAGTACTTC. This translates into CASSQDPGRETQYF.

This sequence joins TRBV19 and TRBJ2-2; 7 nucleotides match TRBD1. The germline V gene encodes CDR1 LNHDA and CDR2 SQIVND (reference sequence). This CDR3 contains 17 residues. V lost 5 bases to trimming and J lost 0 bases; unmatched junction nucleotides: 9. DNA for the CDR3: TGTGCCAGTAGTGACCCAGGGGGAATTACGAACACCGGGGAGCTGTTTTTT. Encoded protein: CASSDPGGITNTGELFF.

The chain links TRBV7-2 to TRBJ2-3, with TRBD2 matching 7 bases. The germline gives CDR1 SGHTA, CDR2 FQGNSA. The ends lost 7 bases at V and 9 bases at J; junction bases unmatched: 4. The CDR3 totals 11 residues. The DNA for the CDR3 is TGTGCCAGCACATTAGCGGGCACGCAGTATTTT. It translates to CASTLAGTQYF.

The rearrangement uses TRBV6-2 or TRBV6-3 and TRBJ1-1; TRBD1 might be the D (5 bases). Trimming cost V 5 bases and J 3 bases, with 16 bases left between them. Germline CDR1 reads MNHEY; CDR2 reads SVGEGT. The CDR3 is made up of 15 amino acids. The CDR3, as DNA: TGTGCCAGCAGTCCCATCCAGGGTTTGGACACTGAAGCTTTCTTT. This codes for CASSPIQGLDTEAFF.

On this clone: A junction boundary mismatches the germline segment, possibly from a read error. The chain uses TRBV6-1 and TRBJ1-6; the D gene is possibly TRBD1 (5 bases). This CDR3 has 15 residues. Germline CDR1 is MNHNS and CDR2 is SASEGT. The CDR3 region is CASSEWGRGRTVDDF. CDR3 DNA sequence: TGTGCCAGCAGTGAATGGGGCAGAGGCCGAACAGTAGATGACTTT.

This chain links TRBV18 with TRBJ1-2; TRBD1 is a possible D gene (6 bases). The CDR3 contains 16 residues. From germline, CDR1 is KGHSH and CDR2 LQKENI. V gave up 3 bases and J gave up 0 bases, with 14 bases separating them. The CDR3 region has the DNA TGTGCCAGCTCACCCGGCCTGGGGGCTGCTAACTATGGCTACACCTTC. This encodes CASSPGLGAANYGYTF.

The chain is built from TRBV7-2 and TRBJ1-6; 7 positions match TRBD1. CDR1 SGHTA and CDR2 FQGNSA come from the germline V gene. V was clipped by 1 base and J by 4 bases; unmatched bases: 1. The CDR3 is made up of 15 amino acids. For the CDR3, the DNA is TGTGCCAGCAGCTTAGAGACAGGGTATAATTCACCCCTCCACTTT. Protein: CASSLETGYNSPLHF.

This rearrangement joins TRBV18 to TRBJ2-1; the match to TRBD1 covers 8 bases. The V gene end was trimmed by 1 base and the J gene end by 2 bases; junction bases not matched to a gene: 1. The CDR3 extends over 15 amino acids. Per germline, CDR1 KGHSH and CDR2 LQKENI. The CDR3 loop is CASSPLQGAYNEQFF. The DNA of the CDR3 is TGTGCCAGCTCACCACTACAGGGGGCCTACAATGAGCAGTTCTTC.

This chain links TRBV6-2 or TRBV6-3 with TRBJ2-7, with a possible D match to TRBD2 (5 bases). CDR1 MNHEY and CDR2 SVGEGT come from the germline V gene. The CDR3 runs to 14 residues. The V gene lost 6 bases and the J gene lost 6 bases, with 18 bases spanning the gap. CDR3 nucleotide sequence: TGTGCCAGCAGCATTACACCGGGAAACATCGAGCAGTACTTC. Its protein product is CASSITPGNIEQYF.

J is TRBJ1-5 and V is TRBV19; 8 bases map to TRBD1. CDR1 and CDR2 (germline): LNHDA, SQIVND (reference sequence). V gave up 5 bases and J gave up 3 bases; unmatched junction bases: 6. The CDR3 runs 15 residues. The CDR3 sequence: CASSVADRVNQPQHF. In nucleotides, the CDR3 is TGTGCCAGTAGTGTGGCGGACAGGGTCAATCAGCCCCAGCATTTT. Variable domain in full (rest from reference TRBV19 and TRBJ1-5): DGGITQSPKYLFRKEGQNVTLSCEQNLNHDAMYWYRQDPGQGLRLIYYSQIVNDFQKGDIAEGYSVSREKKESFPLTVTSAQKNPTAFYLCASSVADRVNQPQHFGDGTRLSIL.

This clone was found once. The rearrangement joins TRBV6-5 to TRBJ1-3, with 7 bases lining up with TRBD1. V dropped 6 bases and J dropped 3; count of bases not matched to a gene: 8. The CDR3 contains 15 residues. Germline V CDR1 and CDR2: MNHEY, SVGAGI. The DNA for the CDR3 is TGTGCCAGCAGAAAACAGGGGAGCCTTGGAAACACCATATATTTT. Protein: CASRKQGSLGNTIYF.

The chain employs TRBV12-5 and TRBJ2-3; 7 positions agree with TRBD1. Trimming removed 1 base from V and 1 base from J; junction bases left unmatched: 5. CDR3 length equals 16 residues. Germline V gives CDR1 LGHNT, CDR2 FRNRAP. CDR3 in amino acids: CASGLEQGFGTDTQYF. CDR3 nucleotide sequence: TGTGCTAGTGGTTTGGAACAGGGGTTTGGCACAGATACGCAGTATTTT.

CDR3 bases: TGTGCCAGCAGCAAAGTCCGGGGAGTAAGGGATCAGCCCCAGCATTTT. It codes for CASSKVRGVRDQPQHF. The V gene is TRBV21-1, the J gene TRBJ1-5. TRBV21-1 counts as a pseudogene. This CDR3 is built from 16 residues.